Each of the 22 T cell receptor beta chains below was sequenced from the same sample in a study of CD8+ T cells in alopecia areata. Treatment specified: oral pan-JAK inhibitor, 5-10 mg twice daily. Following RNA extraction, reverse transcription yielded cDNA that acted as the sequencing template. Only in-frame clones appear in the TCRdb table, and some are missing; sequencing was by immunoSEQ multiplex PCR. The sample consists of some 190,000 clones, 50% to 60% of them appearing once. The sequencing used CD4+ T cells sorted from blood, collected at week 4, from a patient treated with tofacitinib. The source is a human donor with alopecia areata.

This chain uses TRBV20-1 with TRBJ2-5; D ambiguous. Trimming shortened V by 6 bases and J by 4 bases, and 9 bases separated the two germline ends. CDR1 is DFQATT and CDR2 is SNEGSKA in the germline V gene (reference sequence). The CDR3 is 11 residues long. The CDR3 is CSATIPETQYF. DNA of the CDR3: TGCAGTGCCACGATTCCAGAGACCCAGTACTTC.

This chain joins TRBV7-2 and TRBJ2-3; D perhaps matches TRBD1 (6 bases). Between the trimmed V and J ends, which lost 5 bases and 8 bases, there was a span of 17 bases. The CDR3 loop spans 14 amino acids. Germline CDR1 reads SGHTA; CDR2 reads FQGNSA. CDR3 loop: CASSPSSTGTTQYF. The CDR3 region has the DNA TGTGCCAGCAGCCCTAGCAGCACAGGGACTACGCAGTATTTT.

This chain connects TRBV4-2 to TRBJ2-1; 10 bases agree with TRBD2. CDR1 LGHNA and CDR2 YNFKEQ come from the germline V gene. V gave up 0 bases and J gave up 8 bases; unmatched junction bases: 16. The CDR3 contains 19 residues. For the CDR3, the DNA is TGTGCCAGCAGCCAAGATGCCGTCGGGACTAGCGCCCAAGTGGATGAGCAGTTCTTC. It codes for CASSQDAVGTSAQVDEQFF.

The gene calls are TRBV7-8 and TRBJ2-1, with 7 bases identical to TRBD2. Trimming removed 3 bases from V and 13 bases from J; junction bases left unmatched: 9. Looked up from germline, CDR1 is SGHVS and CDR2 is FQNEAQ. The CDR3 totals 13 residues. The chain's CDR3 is CASSFNSGGGQFF. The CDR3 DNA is TGTGCCAGCAGCTTCAACTCGGGGGGAGGTCAGTTCTTC.

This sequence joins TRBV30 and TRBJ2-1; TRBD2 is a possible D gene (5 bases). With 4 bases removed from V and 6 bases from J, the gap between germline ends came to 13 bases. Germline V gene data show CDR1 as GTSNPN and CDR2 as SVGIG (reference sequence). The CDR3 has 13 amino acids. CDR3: CAWTRGSSNEQFF. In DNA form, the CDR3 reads TGTGCCTGGACCCGGGGTAGTAGCAATGAGCAGTTCTTC.

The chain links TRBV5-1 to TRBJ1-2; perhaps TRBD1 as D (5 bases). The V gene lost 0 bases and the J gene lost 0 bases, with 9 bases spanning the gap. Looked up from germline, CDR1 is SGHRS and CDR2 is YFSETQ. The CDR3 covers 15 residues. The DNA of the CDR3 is TGCGCCAGCAGCTTGGGACAGTTCGCTAACTATGGCTACACCTTC. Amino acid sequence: CASSLGQFANYGYTF.

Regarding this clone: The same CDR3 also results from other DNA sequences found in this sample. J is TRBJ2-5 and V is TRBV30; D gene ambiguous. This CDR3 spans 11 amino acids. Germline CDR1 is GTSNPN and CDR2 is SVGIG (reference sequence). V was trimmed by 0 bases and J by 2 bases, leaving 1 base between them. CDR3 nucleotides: TGTGCCTGGAGTGTTCAAGAGACCCAGTACTTC. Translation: CAWSVQETQYF.

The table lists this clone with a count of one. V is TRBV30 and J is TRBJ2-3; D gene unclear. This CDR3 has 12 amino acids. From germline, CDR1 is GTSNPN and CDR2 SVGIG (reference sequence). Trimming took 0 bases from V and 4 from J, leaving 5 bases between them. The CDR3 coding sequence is TGTGCCTGGAGTGTACGGTCAGATACGCAGTATTTT. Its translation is CAWSVRSDTQYF.

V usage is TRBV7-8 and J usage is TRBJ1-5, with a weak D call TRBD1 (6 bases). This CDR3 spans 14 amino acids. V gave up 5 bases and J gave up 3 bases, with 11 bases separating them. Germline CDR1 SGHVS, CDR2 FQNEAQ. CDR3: CASSATGNNQPQHF. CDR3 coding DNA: TGTGCCAGCAGCGCCACAGGGAACAATCAGCCCCAGCATTTT.

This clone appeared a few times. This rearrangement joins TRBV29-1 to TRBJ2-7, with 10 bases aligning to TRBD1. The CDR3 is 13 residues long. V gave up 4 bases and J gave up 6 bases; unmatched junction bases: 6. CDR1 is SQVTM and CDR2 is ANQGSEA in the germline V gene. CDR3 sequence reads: CSVGGTGDFEQYF. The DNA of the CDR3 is TGCAGCGTTGGGGGGACAGGGGATTTCGAGCAGTACTTC.

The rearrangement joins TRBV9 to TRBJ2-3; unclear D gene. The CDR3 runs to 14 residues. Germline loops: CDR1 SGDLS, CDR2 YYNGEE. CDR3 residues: CVRFPGRWADTQYF. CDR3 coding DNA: TGTGTCAGATTCCCCGGTAGGTGGGCAGATACGCAGTATTTT. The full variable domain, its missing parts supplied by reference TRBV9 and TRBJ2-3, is DSGVTQTPKHLITATGQRVTLRCSPRSGDLSVYWYQQSLDQGLQFLIQYYNGEERAKGNILERFSAQQFPDLHSELNLSSLELGDSALYFCVRFPGRWADTQYFGPGTRLTVL.

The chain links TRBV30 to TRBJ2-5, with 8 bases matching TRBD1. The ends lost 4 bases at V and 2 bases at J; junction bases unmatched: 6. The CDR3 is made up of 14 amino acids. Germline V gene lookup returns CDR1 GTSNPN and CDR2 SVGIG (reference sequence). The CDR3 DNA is TGTGCCTGGAACCGGGACAGGCGACAAGAGACCCAGTACTTC. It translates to CAWNRDRRQETQYF.

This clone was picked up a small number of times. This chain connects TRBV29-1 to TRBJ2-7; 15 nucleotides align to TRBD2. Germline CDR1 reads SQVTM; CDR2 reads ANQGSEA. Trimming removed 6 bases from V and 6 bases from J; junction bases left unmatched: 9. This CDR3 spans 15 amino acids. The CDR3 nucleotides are TGCAGCGTCCGTCAACCGGGACTAGCGGGAGGCGAGCAGTACTTC. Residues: CSVRQPGLAGGEQYF.

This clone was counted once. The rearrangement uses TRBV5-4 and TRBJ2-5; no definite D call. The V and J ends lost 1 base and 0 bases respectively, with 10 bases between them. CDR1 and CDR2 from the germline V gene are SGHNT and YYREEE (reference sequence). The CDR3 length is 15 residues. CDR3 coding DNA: TGTGCCAGCAGCTTGTTACAACAGCACCAAGAGACCCAGTACTTC. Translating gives CASSLLQQHQETQYF. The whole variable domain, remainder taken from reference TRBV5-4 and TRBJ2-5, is ETGVTQSPTHLIKTRGQQVTLRCSSQSGHNTVSWYQQALGQGPQFIFQYYREEENGRGNFPPRFSGLQFPNYSSELNVNALELDDSALYLCASSLLQQHQETQYFGPGTRLLVL.

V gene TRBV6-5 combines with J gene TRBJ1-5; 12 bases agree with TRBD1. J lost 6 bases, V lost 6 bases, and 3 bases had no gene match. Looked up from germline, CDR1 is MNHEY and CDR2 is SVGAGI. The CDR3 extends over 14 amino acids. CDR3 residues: CASSRDRGLQPQHF. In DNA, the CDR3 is TGTGCCAGCAGCCGGGACAGGGGGCTTCAGCCCCAGCATTTT.

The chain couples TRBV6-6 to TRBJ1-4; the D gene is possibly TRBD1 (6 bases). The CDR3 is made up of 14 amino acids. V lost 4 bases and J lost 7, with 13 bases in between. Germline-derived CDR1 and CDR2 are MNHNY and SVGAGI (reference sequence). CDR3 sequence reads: CASSWGQGSEKLFF. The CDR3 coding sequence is TGTGCCAGCAGTTGGGGGCAGGGGAGTGAAAAACTGTTTTTT.

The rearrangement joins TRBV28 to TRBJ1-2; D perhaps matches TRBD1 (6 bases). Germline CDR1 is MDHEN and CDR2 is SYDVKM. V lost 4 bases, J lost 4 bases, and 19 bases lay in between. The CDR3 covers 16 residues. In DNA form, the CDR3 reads TGTGCCAGCAGTTCGACGGGGGCTAGAATCGGCTATGGCTACACCTTC. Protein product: CASSSTGARIGYGYTF.

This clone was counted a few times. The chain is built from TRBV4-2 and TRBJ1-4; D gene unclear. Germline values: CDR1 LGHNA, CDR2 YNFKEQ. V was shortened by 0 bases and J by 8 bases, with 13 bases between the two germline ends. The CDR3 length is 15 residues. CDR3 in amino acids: CASSQDPGIDEKLFF. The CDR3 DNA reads TGTGCCAGCAGCCAAGACCCGGGGATCGACGAAAAACTGTTTTTT.

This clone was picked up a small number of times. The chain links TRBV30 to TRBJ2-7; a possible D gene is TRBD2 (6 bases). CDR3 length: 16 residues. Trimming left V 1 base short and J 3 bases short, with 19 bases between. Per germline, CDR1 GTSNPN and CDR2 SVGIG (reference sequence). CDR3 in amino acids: CAWSGELGRGNYEQYF. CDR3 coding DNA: TGTGCCTGGAGTGGGGAGTTGGGACGCGGGAACTACGAGCAGTACTTC.

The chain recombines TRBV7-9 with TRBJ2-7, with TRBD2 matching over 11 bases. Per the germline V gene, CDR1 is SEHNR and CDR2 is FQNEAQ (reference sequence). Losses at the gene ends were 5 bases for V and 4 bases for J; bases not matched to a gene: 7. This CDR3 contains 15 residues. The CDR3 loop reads CASSPSGRPQYEQYF. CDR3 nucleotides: TGTGCCAGCAGCCCTAGCGGGAGGCCCCAGTACGAGCAGTACTTC.

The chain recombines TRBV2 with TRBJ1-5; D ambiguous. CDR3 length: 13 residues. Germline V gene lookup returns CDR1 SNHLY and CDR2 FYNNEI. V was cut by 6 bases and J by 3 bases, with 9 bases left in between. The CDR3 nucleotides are TGTGCCAGCAGCTCCGCCCCCAATCAGCCCCAGCATTTT. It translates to CASSSAPNQPQHF.

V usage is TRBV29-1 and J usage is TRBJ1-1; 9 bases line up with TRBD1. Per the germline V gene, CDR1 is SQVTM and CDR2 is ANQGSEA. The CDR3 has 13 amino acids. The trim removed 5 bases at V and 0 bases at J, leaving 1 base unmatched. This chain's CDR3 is CSVRDRVNTEAFF. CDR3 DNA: TGCAGCGTTCGGGACAGGGTGAACACTGAAGCTTTCTTT.